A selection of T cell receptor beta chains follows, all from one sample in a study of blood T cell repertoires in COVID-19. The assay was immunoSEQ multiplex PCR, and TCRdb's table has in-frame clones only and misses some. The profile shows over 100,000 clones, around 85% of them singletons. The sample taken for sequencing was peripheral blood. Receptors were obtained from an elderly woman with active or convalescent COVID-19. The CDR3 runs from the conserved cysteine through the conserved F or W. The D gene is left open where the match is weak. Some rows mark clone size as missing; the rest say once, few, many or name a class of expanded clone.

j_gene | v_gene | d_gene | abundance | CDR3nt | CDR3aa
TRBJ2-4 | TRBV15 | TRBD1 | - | TGTGCCACCAGCAGGACAGGGGACATTCAGTACTTC | CATSRTGDIQYF
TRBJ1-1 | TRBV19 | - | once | TGTGCCAGTAGTATAGGGGGCTCGACTGAAGCTTTCTTT | CASSIGGSTEAFF
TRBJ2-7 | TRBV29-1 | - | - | TGCAGCGTTGTAGGCCAGGGGAGCTCCTACGAGCAGTACTTC | CSVVGQGSSYEQYF
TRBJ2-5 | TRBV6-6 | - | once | TGTGCCAGCAGTTACTCCACTGGGGGAGGAGAGACCCAGTACTTC | CASSYSTGGGETQYF
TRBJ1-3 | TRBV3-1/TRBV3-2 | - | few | TGTGCCAGCAGCCACTTCCCGCCAACTCAGGCTGGAAACACCATATATTTT | CASSHFPPTQAGNTIYF
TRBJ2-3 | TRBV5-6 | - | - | TGTGCCAGCAGCTCAGACAGGAAGGGCACAGATACGCAGTATTTT | CASSSDRKGTDTQYF
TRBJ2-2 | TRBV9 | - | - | TGTGCCAGCAGCGTAGCCTCTTCCTCGAACACCGGGGAGCTGTTTTTT | CASSVASSSNTGELFF
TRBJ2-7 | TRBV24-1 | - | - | TGTGCCACCAGTGAGGGCAGCTCCTACGAGCAGTACTTC | CATSEGSSYEQYF
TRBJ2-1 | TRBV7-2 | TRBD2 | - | TGTGCCAGCAGCGCCCGCCCCAGAGGACTAGCTAATGAGCAGTTCTTC | CASSARPRGLANEQFF
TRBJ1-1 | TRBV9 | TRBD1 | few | TGTGCCAGCAGCCCCGGACAGGGTAGTTCCAACACTGAAGCTTTCTTT | CASSPGQGSSNTEAFF
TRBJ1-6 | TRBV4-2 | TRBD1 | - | TGTGCCAGCAGCCTCGGACCGGGACAGGCAAATTCACCCCTCCACTTT | CASSLGPGQANSPLHF
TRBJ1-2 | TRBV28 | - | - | TGTGCCAGCAGTAGATCTCCCCAGGCGATCTATGGCTACACCTTC | CASSRSPQAIYGYTF
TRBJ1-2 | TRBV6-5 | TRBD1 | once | TGTGCCAGCAGAGCAGGGGGATCCCTCTATGGCTACACCTTC | CASRAGGSLYGYTF
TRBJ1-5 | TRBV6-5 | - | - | TGTGCCAGCAGGGATGCTCGGGTCAGCAATCAGCCCCAGCATTTT | CASRDARVSNQPQHF
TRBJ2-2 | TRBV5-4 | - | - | TGTGCCAGCAGCCTAGACTCCGGGAGCGTCGGGGAGCTGTTTTTT | CASSLDSGSVGELFF
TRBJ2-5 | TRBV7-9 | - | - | TGTGCCAGCAGCTTAGGACAGTTAGAGCAAGAGACCCAGTACTTC | CASSLGQLEQETQYF
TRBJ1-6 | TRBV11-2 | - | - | TGTGCCAGCAGCAGTACGGGGGGCGGGTATTCACCCCTCCACTTT | CASSSTGGGYSPLHF
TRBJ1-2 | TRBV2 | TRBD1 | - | TGTGCCAGCAGTGAGGTCGGGCAGGGGGGTGGCTACACCTTC | CASSEVGQGGGYTF
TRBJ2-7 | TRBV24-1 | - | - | TGTGCCACCAGTGATTCATCAGGGAAGGGGGTGGTGGAGCAGTACTTC | CATSDSSGKGVVEQYF
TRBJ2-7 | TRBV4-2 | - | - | TGTGCCAGCAGCCAAGGGGGAGGGGGGACCCACGAGCAGTACTTC | CASSQGGGGTHEQYF
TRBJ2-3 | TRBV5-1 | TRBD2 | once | TGCGCCAGCAGCTCGGGACTAGAGACAGATACGCAGTATTTT | CASSSGLETDTQYF
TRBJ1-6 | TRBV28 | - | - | TGTGCCAGTCTATCCGGGAACCGACTTTCACCCCTCCACTTT | CASLSGNRLSPLHF
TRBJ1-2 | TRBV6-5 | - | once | TGTGCCAGCAGTAACAGGGCGGCCTATGGCTACACCTTC | CASSNRAAYGYTF
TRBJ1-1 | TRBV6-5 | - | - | TGTGCCAGCAAAATCGCGGGGAACACTGAAGCTTTCTTT | CASKIAGNTEAFF
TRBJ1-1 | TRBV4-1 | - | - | TGCGCCAGCAGCCAAAAAGACACCCTGAACACTGAAGCTTTCTTT | CASSQKDTLNTEAFF
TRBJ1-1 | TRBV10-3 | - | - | TGTGCCTCAAGAGGATCCCTGGGCACTGAAGCTTTCTTT | CASRGSLGTEAFF
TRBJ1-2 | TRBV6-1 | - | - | TGTGCCAGCAGTGATGACAGGATCTATGGCTACACCTTC | CASSDDRIYGYTF
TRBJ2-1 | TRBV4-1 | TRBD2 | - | TGCGCCAGCAGCCAAGATCTGGGACTAGCGGGGCCCGGTGAGCAGTTCTTC | CASSQDLGLAGPGEQFF
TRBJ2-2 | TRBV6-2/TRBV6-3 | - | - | TGTGCCAGCAGTTCCACGAACCAGGGGTACGCGAACACCGGGGAGCTGTTTTTT | CASSSTNQGYANTGELFF
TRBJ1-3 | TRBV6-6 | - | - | TGTGCCAGCAGTTACCCCGCGTATGGAAACACCATATATTTT | CASSYPAYGNTIYF
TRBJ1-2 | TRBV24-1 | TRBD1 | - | TGTGCCACCAGTGATGACGGGACAGGGGGCTCCTATGGCTACACCTTC | CATSDDGTGGSYGYTF
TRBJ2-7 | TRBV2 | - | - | TGTGCCAGCAGCCCGACAGGCTACGAGCAGTACTTC | CASSPTGYEQYF
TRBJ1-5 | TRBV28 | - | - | TGTGCCAGCAGTTCTTTGAATCAGCCCCAGCATTTT | CASSSLNQPQHF
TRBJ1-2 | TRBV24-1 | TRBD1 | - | TGTGCCACCAGTGATTCTAAGGGGGCTGGCTACACCTTC | CATSDSKGAGYTF
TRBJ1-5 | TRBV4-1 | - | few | TGCGCCAGCAGCCAAGTTACTACAGGTTCAAGTAGGCATTTT | CASSQVTTGSSRHF
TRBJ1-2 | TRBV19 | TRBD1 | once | TGTGCCAGTAGTTCGACCGGGACAGGGGCTTCTAGGGACACCTTC | CASSSTGTGASRDTF
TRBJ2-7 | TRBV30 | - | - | TGTGCCTGGAGTGTTAGTTACGAGCAGTACTTC | CAWSVSYEQYF
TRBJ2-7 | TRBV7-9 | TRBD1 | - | TGTGCCAGCAGCTTAGCGCTAACAGGGGGCGCCTACGAGCAGTACTTC | CASSLALTGGAYEQYF
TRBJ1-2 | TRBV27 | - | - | TGTGCCAGCAGTTTAGTGGCAGGGCCGAACTATGGCTACACCTTC | CASSLVAGPNYGYTF
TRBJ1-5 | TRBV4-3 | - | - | TGCGCCAGCAGCCAAGGCGGGAATAGCAATCAGCCCCAGCATTTT | CASSQGGNSNQPQHF
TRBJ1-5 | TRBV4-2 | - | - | TGTGCCAGCAGCCCCGCGGGGAATCAGCCCCAGCATTTT | CASSPAGNQPQHF
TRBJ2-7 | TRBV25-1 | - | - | TGTGCCAGCAGTGAATTGGAACAGGCCGGCTCCTACGAGCAGTACTTC | CASSELEQAGSYEQYF
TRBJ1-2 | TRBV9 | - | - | TGTGCCAGCAGCCACAGTGGGGGGAGCGATAACTATGGCTACACCTTC | CASSHSGGSDNYGYTF
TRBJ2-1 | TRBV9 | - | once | TGTGCCAGCAGCGCGCCGGGAGCCAACTACAATGAGCAGTTCTTC | CASSAPGANYNEQFF
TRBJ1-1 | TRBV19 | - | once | TGTGCCAGTAGTAGGTCGGGAGGATTGAACACTGAAGCTTTCTTT | CASSRSGGLNTEAFF
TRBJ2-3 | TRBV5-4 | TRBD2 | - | TGTGCCAGCAGGCTACTAGCGGGAGGGTTTGGAGATACGCAGTATTTT | CASRLLAGGFGDTQYF
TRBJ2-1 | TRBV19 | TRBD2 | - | TGTGCCAGTAGTATACCCCCGGGACTAGCGGGAGTAGGCTCCAACTACAATGAGCAGTTCTTC | CASSIPPGLAGVGSNYNEQFF
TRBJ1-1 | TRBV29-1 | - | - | TGCAGCGTTGGAGGAAACAGGGAGAGGGAAGCTTTCTTT | CSVGGNREREAFF
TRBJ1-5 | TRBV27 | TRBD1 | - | TGTGCCAGCAGTCCAGGACGTGGACAGGGGAAGGGTCAGCCCCAGCATTTT | CASSPGRGQGKGQPQHF
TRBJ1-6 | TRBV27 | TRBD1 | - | TGTGCCAGCGCCGGGACAGGGGTTAATTCACCCCTCCACTTT | CASAGTGVNSPLHF
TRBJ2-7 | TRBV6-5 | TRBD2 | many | TGTGCCAGCAGTAATAGCGGGAGGGTGAGCGAGCAGTACTTC | CASSNSGRVSEQYF
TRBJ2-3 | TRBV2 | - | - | TGTGCCAGCAGTGTCAGGGTCAATAGGGATACGCAGTATTTT | CASSVRVNRDTQYF
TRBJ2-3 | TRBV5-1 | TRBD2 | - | TGCGCCAGCAGCGTTCGACTAGCGGAGCGATTAGATACGCAGTATTTT | CASSVRLAERLDTQYF
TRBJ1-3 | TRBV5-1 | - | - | TGCGCCAGCAGCTTGGGTAGAAACTCTGGAAACACCATATATTTT | CASSLGRNSGNTIYF